The present T cell receptor beta chain was sequenced within a study of CD8 T cells in Susac syndrome. Study conclusions and caveats: The study recognized that the number of individuals in its TCR sequencing and HLA analysis was relatively small.

V trimming: 1 base; J trimming: 6 bases; junction bases outside the gene matches: 4. The germline CDR1 and CDR2 sequences are LGHNA and YSLEER. CDR3 size: 15 residues. In blood CD8+ and CD4+ T cells, TCR beta underwent sequencing. TEMRA cells were enriched by FACS, while CD8+ and CD4+ T cells were obtained through a negative isolation that was performed magnetically. Concerning this clonotype: The antigen is unknown.

RNA totalling roughly 0.45 to 1 ug underwent reverse transcription with random hexamers. The TCR beta CDR3 was amplified by immunoSEQ multiplex PCR across 54 Vbeta, 13 Jbeta. TCRdb processed the immunoSEQ multiplex PCR reads anew with MiXCR; each CDR3 protein has one entry. The sample shows roughly 140,000 distinct CDR3 sequences, approximately 93% of them seen only once. The sequenced sample was CD8+ T cells from PBMCs. The J gene is TRBJ2-4, the V gene TRBV4-3; 9 nucleotides align to TRBD1. This clonotype originated in a human donor with multiple sclerosis. The CDR3 DNA sequence: TGCGCCAGCAGCCAAGGGACAGGGGATCTAAACATTCAGTACTTC. The encoded protein is CASSQGTGDLNIQYF.